The 10 T cell receptor beta chains reported below all come from one sample, sequenced in a study of graft-versus-host responses after intestinal transplantation. Profiled with immunoSEQ multiplex PCR; TCRdb holds only in-frame clones, not every one. Here the sample spans 85,000 to 90,000 clones, around 90% being singletons. These receptors are not linked to any known antigen. The material was unstimulated CD4+ T cells sorted from spleen or lymph node cells, obtained before intestinal transplant. Receptors originate from a human donor who received an intestinal transplant.

Here the CDR3 reads CATSAVRYGYTF. The CDR3 DNA follows: TGTGCCACCAGCGCAGTTCGCTATGGCTACACCTTC. This chain joins TRBV15 and TRBJ1-2, with no clear D. With 5 bases removed from V and 4 bases from J, the gap between germline ends came to 8 bases. There are 12 residues in the CDR3. Germline V CDR1 and CDR2: LNHNV, YYDKDF (reference sequence).

This CDR3 is CASSLGGRVGTGELFF. The CDR3 DNA reads as TGTGCCAGCAGCTTGGGAGGTAGGGTCGGCACCGGGGAGCTGTTTTTT. V usage is TRBV5-6 and J usage is TRBJ2-2; D not resolved. CDR3 size: 16 residues. Germline values: CDR1 SGHDT, CDR2 YYEEEE. Trimming pared 0 bases from V and 4 bases from J, leaving 13 bases between.

This clone came up once. The chain recombines TRBV19 with TRBJ1-2; D not certain. The V and J ends lost 1 base and 4 bases respectively, with 10 bases between them. The CDR3 spans 14 residues. From germline, CDR1 is LNHDA and CDR2 SQIVND (reference sequence). This CDR3 reads CASSIGGKAYGYTF. The CDR3 region has the DNA TGTGCCAGTAGTATAGGAGGAAAGGCCTATGGCTACACCTTC.

V is TRBV7-8 and J is TRBJ2-1; D remains ambiguous. The CDR3 runs to 16 residues. Trimming stripped 1 base from V and 5 bases from J, with 15 bases between. Germline CDR1 reads SGHVS; CDR2 reads FQNEAQ. Written as DNA, the CDR3 is TGTGCCAGCAGCTTAGAACGGCCCTGGATGAACAATGAGCAGTTCTTC. It codes for CASSLERPWMNNEQFF.

The rearrangement links TRBV14 to TRBJ2-5, with TRBD1 matching 10 bases. Germline V gene sequence: CDR1 SGHDN, CDR2 FVKESK. Trimming at V came to 3 bases and at J to 11 bases, leaving 15 bases not matched to a gene. The CDR3 contains 16 residues. The CDR3 nucleotides are TGTGCCAGCAGCCAGAGTCCGGGACAGGGGTTTTGGGAGCAGTACTTC. Translation gives CASSQSPGQGFWEQYF.

V is TRBV7-9 and J is TRBJ2-7, with D perhaps matching TRBD1 (5 bases). Trimming removed 8 bases at V and 2 bases at J, with 13 bases between. The germline V gene has CDR1 SEHNR and CDR2 FQNEAQ (reference sequence). The CDR3 loop spans 13 amino acids. In DNA form, the CDR3 reads TGTGCCAGCCAAGGGCAGGGTACCTACGAGCAGTACTTC. Translation: CASQGQGTYEQYF.

V gene TRBV5-1 combines with J gene TRBJ2-7; 7 bases agree with TRBD1. The germline V gene has CDR1 SGHRS and CDR2 YFSETQ. The CDR3 contains 13 residues. J gave up 5 bases and V 5 bases, and 7 bases lay outside the gene matches. CDR3 region: CASRRGRENEQYF. In DNA, the CDR3 is TGCGCCAGCAGGAGGGGGCGCGAGAACGAGCAGTACTTC.

This chain connects TRBV5-1 to TRBJ2-6; TRBD2 might be the D (5 bases). The length of the CDR3 is 17 residues. CDR1 and CDR2 from the germline V gene are SGHRS and YFSETQ. V lost 3 bases, J lost 0 bases, and 13 bases lay in between. CDR3 nucleotide sequence: TGCGCCAGCAGCTCCCTGGGGAGCGACTCTGGGGCCAACGTCCTGACTTTC. Protein sequence: CASSSLGSDSGANVLTF.

The V call is TRBV30, the J call TRBJ2-4; D perhaps matches TRBD2 (6 bases). V dropped 0 bases and J dropped 9 bases, with 21 bases sitting between them. Looked up from germline, CDR1 is GTSNPN and CDR2 is SVGIG (reference sequence). This CDR3 has 16 amino acids. CDR3: CAWSVQAGKIPSIQYF. The CDR3 DNA reads as TGTGCCTGGAGTGTACAAGCGGGCAAAATCCCTAGCATTCAGTACTTC.

This clone was detected a few times. The genes are TRBV6-5 and TRBJ2-1; TRBD1 aligns across 8 bases. The CDR3 is made up of 12 amino acids. Trimming removed 7 bases from V and 10 bases from J; junction bases left unmatched: 6. CDR1 and CDR2 from the germline V gene are MNHEY and SVGAGI. CDR3 region: CASNAQGAEQFF. The CDR3 nucleotides read TGTGCCAGCAATGCCCAGGGGGCCGAGCAGTTCTTC.